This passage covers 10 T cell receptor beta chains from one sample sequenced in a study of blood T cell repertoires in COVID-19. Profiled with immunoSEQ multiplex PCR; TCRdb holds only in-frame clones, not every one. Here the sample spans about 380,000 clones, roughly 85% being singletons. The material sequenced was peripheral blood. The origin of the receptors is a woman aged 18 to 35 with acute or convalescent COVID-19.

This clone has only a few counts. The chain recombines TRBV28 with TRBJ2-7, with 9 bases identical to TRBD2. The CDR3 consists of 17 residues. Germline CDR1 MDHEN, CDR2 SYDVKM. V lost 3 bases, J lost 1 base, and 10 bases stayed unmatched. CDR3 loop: CASSFESSGRKSYEQYF. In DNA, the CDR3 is TGTGCCAGCAGTTTTGAGAGTAGCGGGAGAAAGTCCTACGAGCAGTACTTC.

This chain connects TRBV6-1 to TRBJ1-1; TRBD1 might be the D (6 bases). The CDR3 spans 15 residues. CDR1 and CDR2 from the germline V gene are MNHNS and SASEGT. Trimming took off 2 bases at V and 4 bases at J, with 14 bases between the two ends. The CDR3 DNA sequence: TGTGCCAGCAGTGAACCCTACAGGGACCCCACTGAAGCTTTCTTT. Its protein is CASSEPYRDPTEAFF.

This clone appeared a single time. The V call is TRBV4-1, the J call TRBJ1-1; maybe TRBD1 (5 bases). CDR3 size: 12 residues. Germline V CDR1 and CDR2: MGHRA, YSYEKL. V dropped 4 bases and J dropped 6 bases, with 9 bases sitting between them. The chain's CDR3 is CASSPAGAEAFF. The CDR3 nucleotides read TGCGCCAGCAGCCCGGCGGGGGCTGAAGCTTTCTTT.

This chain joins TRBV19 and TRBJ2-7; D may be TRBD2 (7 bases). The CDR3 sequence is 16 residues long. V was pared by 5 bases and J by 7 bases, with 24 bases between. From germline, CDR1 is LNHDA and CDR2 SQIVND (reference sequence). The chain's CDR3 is CASSLLPPQGAGEQYF. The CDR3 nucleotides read TGTGCCAGTAGTCTGCTTCCCCCACAGGGAGCGGGGGAGCAGTACTTC.

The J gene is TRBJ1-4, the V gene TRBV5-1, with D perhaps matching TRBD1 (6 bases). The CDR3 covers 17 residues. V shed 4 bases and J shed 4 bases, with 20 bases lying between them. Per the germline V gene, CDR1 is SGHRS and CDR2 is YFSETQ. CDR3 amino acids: CASSPGIQGPYNEKLFF. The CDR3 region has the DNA TGCGCCAGCAGCCCCGGGATTCAGGGGCCCTATAATGAAAAACTGTTTTTT.

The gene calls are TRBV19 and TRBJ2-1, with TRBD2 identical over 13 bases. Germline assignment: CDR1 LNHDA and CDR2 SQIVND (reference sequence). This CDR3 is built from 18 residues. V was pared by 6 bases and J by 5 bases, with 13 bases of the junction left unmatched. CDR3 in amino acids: CASRSPGLAGFANNEQFF. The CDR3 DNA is TGTGCCAGTAGGAGTCCGGGACTAGCGGGATTCGCCAACAATGAGCAGTTCTTC.

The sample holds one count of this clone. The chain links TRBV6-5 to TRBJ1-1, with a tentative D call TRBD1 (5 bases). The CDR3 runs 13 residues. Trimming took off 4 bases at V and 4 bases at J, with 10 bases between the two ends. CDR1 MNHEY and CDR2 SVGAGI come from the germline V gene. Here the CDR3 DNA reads TGTGCCAGCAGTTTCAGGGTTGGCACTGAAGCTTTCTTT. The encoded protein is CASSFRVGTEAFF.

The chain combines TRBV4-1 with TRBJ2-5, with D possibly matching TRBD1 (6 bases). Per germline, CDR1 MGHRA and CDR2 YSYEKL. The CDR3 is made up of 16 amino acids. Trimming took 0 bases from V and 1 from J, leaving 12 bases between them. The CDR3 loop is CASSQDVGQFQETQYF. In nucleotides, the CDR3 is TGCGCCAGCAGCCAAGATGTCGGACAGTTCCAAGAGACCCAGTACTTC.

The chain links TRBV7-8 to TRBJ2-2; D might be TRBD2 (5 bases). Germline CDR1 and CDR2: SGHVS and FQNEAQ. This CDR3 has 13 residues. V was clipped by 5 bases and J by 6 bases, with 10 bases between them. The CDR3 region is CASSHSAAGELFF. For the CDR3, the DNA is TGTGCCAGCAGCCATAGCGCGGCCGGGGAGCTGTTTTTT. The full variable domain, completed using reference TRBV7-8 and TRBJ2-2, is GAGVSQSPRYKVAKRGQDVALRCDPISGHVSLFWYQQALGQGPEFLTYFQNEAQLDKSGLPSDRFFAERPEGSVSTLKIQRTQQEDSAVYLCASSHSAAGELFFGEGSRLTVL.

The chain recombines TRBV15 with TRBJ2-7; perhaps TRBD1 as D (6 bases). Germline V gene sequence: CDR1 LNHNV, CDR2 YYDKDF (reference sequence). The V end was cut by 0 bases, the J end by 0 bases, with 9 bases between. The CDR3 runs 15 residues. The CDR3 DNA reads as TGTGCCACCAGCAGAGACCGGGACAACTCCTACGAGCAGTACTTC. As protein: CATSRDRDNSYEQYF.